The T cell receptor (beta chain) described here comes from a study of T cell repertoires in cytomegalovirus infection. Study findings and constraints: Within the response measured ex vivo, HLA-C-restricted CMV-specific TCR beta clonotypes were dominant.

CDR1 and CDR2 (germline): LNHDA, SQIVND (reference sequence). The length of the CDR3 is 14 residues. Trimming removed 6 bases from V and 2 bases from J, with 13 bases in between. On this clonotype itself: Its antigen is unidentified.

TCRdb called the reads again in MiXCR, with one record for every CDR3 protein. This table holds about 740,000 distinct CDR3 sequences, 35% to 40% found once. The chain carries TRBV19 and TRBJ1-1; no clear D gene. Sequencing was carried out using PBMCs. The source is a human donor in good health (CMV status not recorded). Some clones in this sample may be carry-over from other donors' samples. The CDR3: CASSRTLTNTEAFF. CDR3 nucleotide sequence: TGTGCCAGTAGCCGGACTCTTACCAACACTGAAGCTTTCTTT.